These 12 T cell receptor beta chains share one sample of origin, sequenced in a study of CD8 T cells in ankylosing spondylitis. Study-level findings and limits: Blood from ankylosing spondylitis patients appeared to carry a characteristic roughly 8-variant TCR beta motif.

One entry per CDR3 protein, called by TCRdb with MiXCR from the 5' RACE reads. The sample comprises 700,000 to 1,000,000 distinct CDR3 sequences, roughly 12% of which are singletons, and less than 0.65% rests with the top ten. For these TCRs, the target antigens are not known. Sequencing was performed on blood, either unsorted or a sorted T cell fraction (not recorded which). Every receptor here comes from a male donor with ankylosing spondylitis.

The chain carries TRBV7-2 and TRBJ2-2, with D perhaps TRBD1 or TRBD2 (7 bases each). CDR1 SGHTA and CDR2 FQGNSA come from the germline V gene. The CDR3 is 15 amino acids. V lost 8 bases, J lost 4 bases, and 17 bases lay in between. CDR3 region: CASLWGGGLTGELFF. The CDR3 DNA is TGTGCCAGCCTTTGGGGAGGGGGCCTCACCGGGGAGCTGTTTTTT.

The chain has TRBV4-1 and TRBJ2-2, with D perhaps TRBD1 (5 bases). The CDR3 runs to 16 residues. CDR1 is MGHRA and CDR2 is YSYEKL in the germline V gene. Trimming shortened V by 0 bases and J by 7 bases, and 15 bases separated the two germline ends. CDR3 residues: CASSQEDTPGGGELFF. CDR3 in DNA: TGCGCCAGCAGCCAAGAGGACACCCCGGGCGGCGGGGAGCTGTTTTTT.

This clonotype appeared many times. This rearrangement joins TRBV5-1 to TRBJ2-3; D is unresolved. This CDR3 has 15 amino acids. Looked up from germline, CDR1 is SGHRS and CDR2 is YFSETQ. Trimming pared 2 bases from V and 0 bases from J, leaving 10 bases between. The CDR3 nucleotides are TGCGCCAGCAGCTTTACCGATCCTAGCACAGATACGCAGTATTTT. This translates into CASSFTDPSTDTQYF.

The chain joins TRBV12-3 or TRBV12-4 to TRBJ2-3; the match to TRBD2 covers 11 bases. V lost 2 bases and J lost 4; bases outside the gene matches: 5. The CDR3 contains 16 residues. The CDR3 loop reads CASSLTPLAGADTQYF. CDR3 nucleotides: TGTGCCAGCAGTTTAACCCCACTAGCGGGAGCAGATACGCAGTATTTT.

This clonotype was found a few times. As DNA, the CDR3 is TGTGCCAGCAGCTTATTTCAGATCGAGTGGAACACTGAAGCTTTCTTT. As protein: CASSLFQIEWNTEAFF. The chain carries TRBV7-2 and TRBJ1-1; no reliable D call. With 2 bases removed from V and 1 base from J, the gap between germline ends came to 14 bases. Germline assignment: CDR1 SGHTA and CDR2 FQGNSA. The CDR3 spans 16 residues. Using reference TRBV7-2 and TRBJ1-1 for the parts outside the CDR3, the full variable domain is GAGVSQSPSNKVTEKGKDVELRCDPISGHTALYWYRQSLGQGLEFLIYFQGNSAPDKSGLPSDRFSAERTGGSVSTLTIQRTQQEDSAVYLCASSLFQIEWNTEAFFGQGTRLTVV.

The gene calls are TRBV6-5 and TRBJ2-2; a possible D gene is TRBD1 (5 bases). Germline V CDR1 and CDR2: MNHEY, SVGAGI. Trimming cost V 0 bases and J 3 bases, with 14 bases left between them. This CDR3 is built from 17 residues. The CDR3 DNA sequence: TGTGCCAGCAGTTACTCGATGGGAAGGGGATACACCGGGGAGCTGTTTTTT. Translation: CASSYSMGRGYTGELFF.

In this sample, this clonotype turned up a few times. J is TRBJ2-5 and V is TRBV20-1; weak D call: TRBD1 (5 bases). CDR3 length: 11 residues. CDR1 and CDR2 (germline): DFQATT, SNEGSKA (reference sequence). V was trimmed by 4 bases and J by 5 bases, leaving 8 bases between them. CDR3 nucleotides: TGCAGTGCTAAGGGGTGGGAGACCCAGTACTTC. Its translation: CSAKGWETQYF.

This clonotype appeared many times. The J gene is TRBJ2-7, the V gene TRBV29-1; D unresolved. The CDR3 totals 13 residues. Trimming shortened V by 4 bases and J by 3 bases, and 13 bases separated the two germline ends. Germline CDR1 reads SQVTM; CDR2 reads ANQGSEA. The CDR3 DNA follows: TGCAGCGTTGTGTCCTATGGGATCTACGAGCAGTACTTC. Protein sequence: CSVVSYGIYEQYF.

For the CDR3, the DNA is TGCGCCAGCAGCCAGTACCGCCCGGGTATCCAAGAGACCCAGTACTTC. Translated: CASSQYRPGIQETQYF. This chain uses TRBV5-1 with TRBJ2-5; D remains ambiguous. The V end was cut by 4 bases, the J end by 1 base, with 17 bases between. The germline V gene encodes CDR1 SGHRS and CDR2 YFSETQ. CDR3 length equals 16 residues.

The table lists this clonotype with a few counts. The rearrangement uses TRBV6-2 or TRBV6-3 and TRBJ2-1; unclear D gene. The V gene lost 2 bases and the J gene lost 5 bases, with 4 bases spanning the gap. The V gene's germline CDR1 is MNHEY and CDR2 SVGEGT. The CDR3 consists of 12 residues. CDR3: CASSYLNNEQFF. The CDR3 DNA reads as TGTGCCAGCAGTTACCTCAACAATGAGCAGTTCTTC.

This clonotype was counted at least ten times. This rearrangement joins TRBV4-2 to TRBJ1-2; D remains unclear. The CDR3 spans 17 residues. V shed 1 base and J shed 6 bases, with 21 bases lying between them. Germline V gives CDR1 LGHNA, CDR2 YNFKEQ. CDR3 DNA sequence: TGTGCCAGCAGCCAAGTTGAGATTAGGTCTTCAAAAGATGGCTACACCTTC. This encodes CASSQVEIRSSKDGYTF.

The J gene is TRBJ1-2, the V gene TRBV7-2, with 10 bases aligning to TRBD1. Germline loops: CDR1 SGHTA, CDR2 FQGNSA. V lost 3 bases and J lost 0; bases outside the gene matches: 7. The CDR3 is 17 amino acids. CDR3 sequence: CASSFRTGGVSNYGYTF. Written as DNA, the CDR3 is TGTGCCAGCAGCTTTCGGACAGGGGGAGTCTCTAACTATGGCTACACCTTC.